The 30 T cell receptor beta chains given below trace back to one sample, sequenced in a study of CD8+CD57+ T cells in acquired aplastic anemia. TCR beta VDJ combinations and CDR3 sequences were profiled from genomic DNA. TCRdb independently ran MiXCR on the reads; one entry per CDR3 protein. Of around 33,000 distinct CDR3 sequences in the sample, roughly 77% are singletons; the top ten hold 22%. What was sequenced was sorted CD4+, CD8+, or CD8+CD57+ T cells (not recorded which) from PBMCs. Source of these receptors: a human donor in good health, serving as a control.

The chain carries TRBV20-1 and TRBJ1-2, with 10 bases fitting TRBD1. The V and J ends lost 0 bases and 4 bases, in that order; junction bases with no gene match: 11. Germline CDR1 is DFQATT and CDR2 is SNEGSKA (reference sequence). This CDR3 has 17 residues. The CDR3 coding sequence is TGCAGTGCTAGAGATCTCGGGACAGGGGAGGACGGCTATGGCTACACCTTC. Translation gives CSARDLGTGEDGYGYTF.

The CDR3 spells CASSEKGQLTNYGYTF. The CDR3, as DNA: TGCGCCAGCAGCGAAAAGGGACAGCTTACTAACTATGGCTACACCTTC. V usage is TRBV4-3 and J usage is TRBJ1-2; TRBD1 aligns across 7 bases. CDR1 and CDR2 from the germline V gene are LGHNA and YSLEER. J was trimmed by 0 bases and V by 5 bases; bases with no gene match: 9. The CDR3 length is 16 residues.

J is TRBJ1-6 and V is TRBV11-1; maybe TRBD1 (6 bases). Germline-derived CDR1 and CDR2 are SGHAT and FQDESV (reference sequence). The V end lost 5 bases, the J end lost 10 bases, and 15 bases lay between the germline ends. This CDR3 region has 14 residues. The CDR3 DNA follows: TGTGCCAGCAGCCAGGGACAAATAAGGTCACCCCTCCACTTT. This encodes CASSQGQIRSPLHF.

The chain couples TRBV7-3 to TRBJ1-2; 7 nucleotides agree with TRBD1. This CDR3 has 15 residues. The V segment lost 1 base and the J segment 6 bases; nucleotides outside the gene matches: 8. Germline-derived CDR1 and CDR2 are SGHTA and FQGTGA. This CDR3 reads CASSLRPGGLDGYTF. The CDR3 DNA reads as TGTGCCAGCAGCTTAAGGCCAGGGGGACTGGATGGCTACACCTTC.

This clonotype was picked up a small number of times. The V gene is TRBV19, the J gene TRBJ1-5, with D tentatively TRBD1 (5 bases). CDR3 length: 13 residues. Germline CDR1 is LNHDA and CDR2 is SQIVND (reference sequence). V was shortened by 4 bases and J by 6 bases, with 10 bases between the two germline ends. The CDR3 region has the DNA TGTGCCAGTAGTAGCCAGGGAGGTCAGCCCCAGCATTTT. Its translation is CASSSQGGQPQHF. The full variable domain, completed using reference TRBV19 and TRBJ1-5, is DGGITQSPKYLFRKEGQNVTLSCEQNLNHDAMYWYRQDPGQGLRLIYYSQIVNDFQKGDIAEGYSVSREKKESFPLTVTSAQKNPTAFYLCASSSQGGQPQHFGDGTRLSIL.

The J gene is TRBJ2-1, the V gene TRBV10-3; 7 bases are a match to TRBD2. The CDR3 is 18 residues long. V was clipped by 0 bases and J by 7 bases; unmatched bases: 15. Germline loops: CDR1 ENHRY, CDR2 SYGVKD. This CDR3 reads CAISESTRLAVTGNEQFF. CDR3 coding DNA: TGTGCCATCAGTGAGTCGACTCGGCTAGCGGTAACGGGTAATGAGCAGTTCTTC.

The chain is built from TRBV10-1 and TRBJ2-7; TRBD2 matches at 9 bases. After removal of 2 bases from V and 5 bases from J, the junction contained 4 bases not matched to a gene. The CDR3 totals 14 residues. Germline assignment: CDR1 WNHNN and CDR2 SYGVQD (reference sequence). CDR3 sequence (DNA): TGCGCCAGCAGTGAGGCGGGAGGGCTCCACGAGCAGTACTTC. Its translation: CASSEAGGLHEQYF.

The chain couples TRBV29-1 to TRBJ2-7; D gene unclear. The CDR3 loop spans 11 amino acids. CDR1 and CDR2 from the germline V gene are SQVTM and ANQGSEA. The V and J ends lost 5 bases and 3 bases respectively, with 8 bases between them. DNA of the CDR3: TGCAGCGTTTTTGGTGACTACGAGCAGTACTTC. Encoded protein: CSVFGDYEQYF.

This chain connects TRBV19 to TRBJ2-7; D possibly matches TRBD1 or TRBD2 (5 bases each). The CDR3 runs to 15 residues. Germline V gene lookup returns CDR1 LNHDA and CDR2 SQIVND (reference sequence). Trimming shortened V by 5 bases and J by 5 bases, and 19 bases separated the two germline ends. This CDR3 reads CASSPRDRTHHEQYF. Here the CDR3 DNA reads TGTGCCAGTAGTCCCCGGGACCGAACCCACCACGAGCAGTACTTC.

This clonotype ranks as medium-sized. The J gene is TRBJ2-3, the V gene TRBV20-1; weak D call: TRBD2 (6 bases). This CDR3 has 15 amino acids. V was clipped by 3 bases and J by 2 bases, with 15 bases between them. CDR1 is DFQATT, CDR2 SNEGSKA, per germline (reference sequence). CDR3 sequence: CSASGASVLTDTQYF. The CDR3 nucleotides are TGCAGTGCTAGTGGGGCTAGCGTACTCACAGATACGCAGTATTTT.

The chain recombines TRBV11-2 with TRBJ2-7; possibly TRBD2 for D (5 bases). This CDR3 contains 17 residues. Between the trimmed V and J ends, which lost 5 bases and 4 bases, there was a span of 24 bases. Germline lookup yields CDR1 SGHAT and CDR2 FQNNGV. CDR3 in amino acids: CASSTPDSRPTPYEQYF. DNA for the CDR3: TGTGCCAGCAGCACCCCGGACTCTCGCCCCACTCCTTACGAGCAGTACTTC.

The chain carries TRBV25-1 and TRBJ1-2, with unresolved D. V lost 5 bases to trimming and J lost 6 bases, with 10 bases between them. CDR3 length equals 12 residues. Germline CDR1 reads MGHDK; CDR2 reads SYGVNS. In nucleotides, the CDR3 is TGTGCCAGCAGTACGGTGGGCGATGGCTACACCTTC. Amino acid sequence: CASSTVGDGYTF.

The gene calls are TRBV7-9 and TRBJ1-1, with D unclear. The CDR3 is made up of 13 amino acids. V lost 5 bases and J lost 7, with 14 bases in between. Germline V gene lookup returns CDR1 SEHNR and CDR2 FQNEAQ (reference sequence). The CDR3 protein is CASSPTRTGEAFF. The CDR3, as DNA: TGTGCCAGCAGCCCTACCAGAACTGGTGAAGCTTTCTTT.

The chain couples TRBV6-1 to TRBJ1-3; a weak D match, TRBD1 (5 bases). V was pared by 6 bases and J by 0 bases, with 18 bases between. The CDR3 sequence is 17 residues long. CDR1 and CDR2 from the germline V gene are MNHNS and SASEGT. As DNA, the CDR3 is TGTGCCAGCAGCCCAGACAGACCCACCGTCTCTGGAAACACCATATATTTT. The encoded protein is CASSPDRPTVSGNTIYF.

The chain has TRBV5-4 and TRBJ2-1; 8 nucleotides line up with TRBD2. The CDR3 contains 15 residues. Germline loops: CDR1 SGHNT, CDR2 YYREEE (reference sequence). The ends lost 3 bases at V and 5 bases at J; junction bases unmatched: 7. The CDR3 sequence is CASSSPYSGNNEQFF. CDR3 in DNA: TGTGCCAGCAGCTCGCCCTATAGCGGGAACAATGAGCAGTTCTTC.

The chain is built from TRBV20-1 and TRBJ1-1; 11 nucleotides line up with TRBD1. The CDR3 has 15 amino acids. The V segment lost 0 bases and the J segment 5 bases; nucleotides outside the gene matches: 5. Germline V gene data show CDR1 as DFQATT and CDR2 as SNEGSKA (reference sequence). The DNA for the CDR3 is TGCAGTGCTAGAGATCCCCGGGACAGGGGGACTGAAGCTTTCTTT. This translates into CSARDPRDRGTEAFF.

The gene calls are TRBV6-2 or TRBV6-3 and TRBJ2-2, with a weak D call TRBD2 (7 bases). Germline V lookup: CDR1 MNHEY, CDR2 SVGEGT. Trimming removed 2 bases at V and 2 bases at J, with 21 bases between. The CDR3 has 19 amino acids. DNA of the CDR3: TGTGCCAGCAGTTACGTCGGGGGCAGGGACTACATTAACACCGGGGAGCTGTTTTTT. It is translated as CASSYVGGRDYINTGELFF.

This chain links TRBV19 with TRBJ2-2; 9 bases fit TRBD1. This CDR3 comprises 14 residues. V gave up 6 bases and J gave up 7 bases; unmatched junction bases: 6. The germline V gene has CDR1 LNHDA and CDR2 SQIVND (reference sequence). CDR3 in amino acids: CASRPGQGFGELFF. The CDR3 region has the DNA TGTGCCAGTAGGCCGGGACAGGGTTTCGGGGAGCTGTTTTTT.

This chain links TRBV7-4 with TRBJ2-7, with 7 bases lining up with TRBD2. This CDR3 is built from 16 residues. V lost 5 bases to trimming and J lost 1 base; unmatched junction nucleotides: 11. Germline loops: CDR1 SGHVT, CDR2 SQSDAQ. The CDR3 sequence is CASSQDYLAESYEQYF. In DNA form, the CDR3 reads TGTGCCAGCAGCCAAGATTACCTAGCGGAATCCTACGAGCAGTACTTC.

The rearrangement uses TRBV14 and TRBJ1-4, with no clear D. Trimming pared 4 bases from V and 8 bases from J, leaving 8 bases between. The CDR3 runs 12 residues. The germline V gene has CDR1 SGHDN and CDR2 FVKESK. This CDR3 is CASSPQGEKLFF. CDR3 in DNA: TGTGCCAGCAGCCCACAAGGCGAAAAACTGTTTTTT.

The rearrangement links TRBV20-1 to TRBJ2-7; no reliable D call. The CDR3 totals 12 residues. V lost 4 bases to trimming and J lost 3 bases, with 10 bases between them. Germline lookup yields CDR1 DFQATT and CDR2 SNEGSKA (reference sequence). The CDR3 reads CSAIRSGYEQYF. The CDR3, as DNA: TGCAGTGCTATTCGCTCCGGCTACGAGCAGTACTTC.

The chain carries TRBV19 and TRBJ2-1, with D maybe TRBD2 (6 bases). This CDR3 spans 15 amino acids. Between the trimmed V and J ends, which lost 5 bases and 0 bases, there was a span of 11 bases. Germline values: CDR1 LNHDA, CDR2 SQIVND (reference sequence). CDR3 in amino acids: CASSPAGTSYNEQFF. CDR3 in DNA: TGTGCCAGTAGTCCTGCGGGAACCTCCTACAATGAGCAGTTCTTC. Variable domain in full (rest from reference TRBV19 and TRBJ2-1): DGGITQSPKYLFRKEGQNVTLSCEQNLNHDAMYWYRQDPGQGLRLIYYSQIVNDFQKGDIAEGYSVSREKKESFPLTVTSAQKNPTAFYLCASSPAGTSYNEQFFGPGTRLTVL.

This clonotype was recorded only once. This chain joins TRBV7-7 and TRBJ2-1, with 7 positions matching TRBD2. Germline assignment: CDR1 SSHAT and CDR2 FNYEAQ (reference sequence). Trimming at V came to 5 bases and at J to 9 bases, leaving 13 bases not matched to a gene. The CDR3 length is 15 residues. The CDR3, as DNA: TGTGCCAGCAGCGCCCGTGAGACTAGCTCTTCTGAGCAGTTCTTC. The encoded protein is CASSARETSSSEQFF.

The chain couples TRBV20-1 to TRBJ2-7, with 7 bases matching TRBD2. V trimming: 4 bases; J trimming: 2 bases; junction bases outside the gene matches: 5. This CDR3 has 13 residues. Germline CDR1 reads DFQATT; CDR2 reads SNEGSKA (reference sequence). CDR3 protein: CSAKGRGAYEQYF. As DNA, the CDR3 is TGCAGTGCTAAGGGGAGGGGAGCCTACGAGCAGTACTTC.

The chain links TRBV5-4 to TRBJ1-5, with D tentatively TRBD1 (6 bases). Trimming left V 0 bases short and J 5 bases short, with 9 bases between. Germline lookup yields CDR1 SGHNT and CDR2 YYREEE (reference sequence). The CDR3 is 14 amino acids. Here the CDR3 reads CASSLGGGDQPQHF. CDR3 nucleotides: TGTGCCAGCAGCTTGGGGGGGGGCGATCAGCCCCAGCATTTT.

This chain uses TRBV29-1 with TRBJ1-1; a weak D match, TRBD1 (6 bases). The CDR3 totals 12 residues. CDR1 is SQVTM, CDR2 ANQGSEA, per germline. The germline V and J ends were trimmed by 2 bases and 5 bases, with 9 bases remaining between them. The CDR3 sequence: CSVETGRTEAFF. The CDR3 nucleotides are TGCAGCGTTGAAACAGGGCGGACTGAAGCTTTCTTT.

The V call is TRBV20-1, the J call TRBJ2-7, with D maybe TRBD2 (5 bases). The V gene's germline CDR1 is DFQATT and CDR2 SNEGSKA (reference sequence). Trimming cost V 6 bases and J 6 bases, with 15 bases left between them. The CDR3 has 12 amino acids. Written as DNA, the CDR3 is TGCAGTGCCCTCCGGGGAGCCGGCGAGCAGTACTTC. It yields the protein CSALRGAGEQYF.

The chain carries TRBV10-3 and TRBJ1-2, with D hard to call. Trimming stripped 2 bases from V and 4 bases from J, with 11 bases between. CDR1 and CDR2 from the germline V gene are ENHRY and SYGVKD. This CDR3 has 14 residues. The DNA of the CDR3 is TGTGCCATCAGTGAGGCGGGAGGTGGCTATGGCTACACCTTC. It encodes CAISEAGGGYGYTF.

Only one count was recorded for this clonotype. CDR3 nucleotides: TGTGCCAGCAGCCGAGTGGACACAGATACGCAGTATTTT. Translating gives CASSRVDTDTQYF. The genes are TRBV7-2 and TRBJ2-3, with no clear D. With 5 bases removed from V and 2 bases from J, the gap between germline ends came to 8 bases. Germline-derived CDR1 and CDR2 are SGHTA and FQGNSA. The CDR3 totals 13 residues.

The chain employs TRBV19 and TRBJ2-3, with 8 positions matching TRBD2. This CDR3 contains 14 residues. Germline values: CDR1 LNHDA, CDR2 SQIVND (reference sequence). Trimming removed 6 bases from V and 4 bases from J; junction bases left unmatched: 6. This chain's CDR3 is CASRTAGGSDTQYF. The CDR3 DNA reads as TGTGCCAGTAGAACGGCGGGAGGTTCAGATACGCAGTATTTT.